Here is one T cell receptor beta chain with its context. The antigen this receptor binds is unknown. The record has no base qualities; no much larger clone is one base away. This sample is part of a study of blood T cell repertoires in COVID-19 (dated by TCRdb to the early 2020s). At the level of the whole study: The collaborator samples originated in the United States, Italy and Spain and spanned the acute and convalescent phases of COVID-19. The samples were drawn from two sources: the first 160 participants of the ongoing ImmuneRACE study, and about 1,300 subjects contributed by 6 global collaborators. The dataset comprised deeply sampled blood TCRbeta repertoires from subjects exposed to, actively infected with, or recovered from COVID-19. The prospective study material was composed of cDNA or gDNA derived from T cells, B-cell-depleted T cells, or PBMCs. The sample metadata nearly always contained a de-identified subject ID, COVID-19 status, age in years and sex. The repertoires were made available in a free public database intended to serve as a resource for research on the immune response to SARS-CoV-2. Where HLA class I and class II types were available, the types were taken from metadata supplied by the sample provider, not from assay-based typing.

Here is what the overall study found, with its caveats: Clinical and demographic metadata were provided uncurated, with the amount varying by source and participant.

In Seattle, one collaborating source enrolled patients while the infection was active and tracked those patients longitudinally over the course of disease. The collaborating institutions used their own protocols to collect whole blood in K2EDTA tubes. For TCRbeta analysis, collaborators shipped samples as frozen whole blood, isolated PBMCs, or DNA extracted from either of those sample types. The immunoSEQ Assay, a bias-controlled multiplex PCR, was used to amplify TCRbeta CDR3 regions from genomic DNA. The authors processed their data as follows. Nucleated cell counts per sample were estimated from amplification of reference gene primers within the assay. Sequence reads were collapsed and filtered to measure the absolute abundance of every unique TCRbeta CDR3 rearrangement. For each sample, productive Simpson clonality was calculated as the square root of Simpson's diversity index across productive rearrangements. In TCRdb, the immuneACCESS table is reduced to in-frame sequences with V and J assigned. These tables do not hold every clone; where another copy was compared, an unresolved V gene accounts for under half, and the others remain unexplained. V, J and clone size are those of that table, while D and trimming were read from the DNA. The sample table contains about 480,000 clones; only one count was recorded for roughly nine tenths of them. The top ten constitute roughly 0.9% of the sample.

Input material: peripheral blood. The TCR comes from a man aged 18 to 30 with COVID-19, enrolled during active disease.

The nucleotides read TGTGCCAGCAGTCCTCCCCAAGGACAGGAAGGGGGAAATCAGCCCCAGCATTTT. The translation is CASSPPQGQEGGNQPQHF. The receptor chain draws on TRBV28 and TRBJ1-5, and 7 bases in between align with TRBD1. Including cysteine and phenylalanine, the CDR3 has 18 amino acids. Just the 54-base CDR3 DNA is kept, in frame starting at base 1. Trimming takes 5 bases off V and 4 bases off J; junction bases not matched to a gene: 17. The germline V gene specifies MDHEN as CDR1 and SYDVKM as CDR2.